Following are 4 T cell receptor beta chains from one sample sequenced in a study of identical twins. TCRdb reprocessed the 5' RACE reads via MiXCR and lists one record per CDR3 protein. The sample includes 200,000 to 250,000 distinct CDR3 sequences, 11% to 15% seen only once; the top ten take 8.8%. The material sequenced was memory (CD45RO+) T cells sorted from blood. The receptors originated from a woman aged 18-29 years in good health.

V is TRBV2 and J is TRBJ2-1; tentative D call: TRBD2 (6 bases). V was trimmed by 4 bases and J by 7 bases, leaving 8 bases between them. From germline, CDR1 is SNHLY and CDR2 FYNNEI. This CDR3 is built from 12 residues. The CDR3 DNA sequence: TGTGCCAGCAGTGGGGCGGGAAATGAGCAGTTCTTC. Translated: CASSGAGNEQFF.

A few counts support this clonotype. CDR3 nucleotide sequence: TGTGCCAGCAGTGGACAGGGTTTTAGCAATCAGCCCCAGCATTTT. Translating it yields CASSGQGFSNQPQHF. The genes are TRBV2 and TRBJ1-5; 7 bases align to TRBD1. The germline V gene has CDR1 SNHLY and CDR2 FYNNEI. CDR3 length equals 15 residues. V trimming: 4 bases; J trimming: 0 bases; junction bases outside the gene matches: 3.

This clonotype came up a few times. The J gene is TRBJ2-2, the V gene TRBV20-1; D possibly corresponds to TRBD1 (5 bases). V shed 6 bases and J shed 1 base, with 15 bases lying between them. The germline V gene encodes CDR1 DFQATT and CDR2 SNEGSKA (reference sequence). This CDR3 comprises 15 residues. The CDR3 DNA follows: TGCAGTGCCCCCCCCAGGACAAAGAACACCGGGGAGCTGTTTTTT. Its translation: CSAPPRTKNTGELFF.

The gene calls are TRBV3-1 and TRBJ1-6; D is uncertain. V gave up 1 base and J gave up 7 bases, with 11 bases separating them. The CDR3 has 15 amino acids. Per germline, CDR1 LGHDT and CDR2 YNNKEL (reference sequence). DNA for the CDR3: TGTGCCAGCAGCCAAGCGGGGTTAGGGAATTCACCCCTCCACTTT. It yields the protein CASSQAGLGNSPLHF.